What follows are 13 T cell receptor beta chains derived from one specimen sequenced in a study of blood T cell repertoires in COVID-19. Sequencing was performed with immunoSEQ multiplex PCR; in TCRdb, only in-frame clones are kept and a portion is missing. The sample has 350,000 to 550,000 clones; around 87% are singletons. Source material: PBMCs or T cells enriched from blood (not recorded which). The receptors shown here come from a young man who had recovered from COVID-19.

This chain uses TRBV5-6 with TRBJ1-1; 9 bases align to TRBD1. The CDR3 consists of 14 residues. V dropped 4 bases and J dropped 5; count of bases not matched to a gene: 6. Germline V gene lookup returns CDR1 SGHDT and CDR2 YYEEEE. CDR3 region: CASSPGDRETEAFF. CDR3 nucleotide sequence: TGTGCCAGCAGCCCCGGGGACAGGGAGACTGAAGCTTTCTTT.

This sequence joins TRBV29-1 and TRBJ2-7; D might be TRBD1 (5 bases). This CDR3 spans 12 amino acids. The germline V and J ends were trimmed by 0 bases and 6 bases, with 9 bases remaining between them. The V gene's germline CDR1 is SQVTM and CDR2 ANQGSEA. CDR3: CSVEDRVSEQYF. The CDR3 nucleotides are TGCAGCGTTGAAGACAGGGTGAGCGAGCAGTACTTC.

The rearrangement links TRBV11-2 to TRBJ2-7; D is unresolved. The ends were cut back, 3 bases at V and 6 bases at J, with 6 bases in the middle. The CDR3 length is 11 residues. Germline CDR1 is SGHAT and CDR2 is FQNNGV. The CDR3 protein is CASSLRTEQYF. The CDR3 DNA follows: TGTGCCAGCAGCTTGAGAACCGAGCAGTACTTC.

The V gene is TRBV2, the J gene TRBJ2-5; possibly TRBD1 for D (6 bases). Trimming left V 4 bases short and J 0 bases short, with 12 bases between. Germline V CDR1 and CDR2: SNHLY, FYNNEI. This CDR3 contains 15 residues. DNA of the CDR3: TGTGCCAGCAGTGCTTTTGGGACAAACCAAGAGACCCAGTACTTC. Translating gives CASSAFGTNQETQYF.

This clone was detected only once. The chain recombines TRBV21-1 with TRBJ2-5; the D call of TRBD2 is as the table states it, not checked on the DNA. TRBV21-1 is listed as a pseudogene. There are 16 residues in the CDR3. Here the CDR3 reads CASSKARGADGETQYF. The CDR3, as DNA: TGTGCCAGCAGCAAAGCGCGGGGGGCCGACGGTGAGACCCAGTACTTC.

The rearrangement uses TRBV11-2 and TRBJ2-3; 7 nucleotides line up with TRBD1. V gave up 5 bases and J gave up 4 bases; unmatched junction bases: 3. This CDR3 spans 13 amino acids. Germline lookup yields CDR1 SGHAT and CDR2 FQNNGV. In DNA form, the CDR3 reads TGTGCCAGCAGCCCCCAGGGGGCAGATACGCAGTATTTT. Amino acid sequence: CASSPQGADTQYF.

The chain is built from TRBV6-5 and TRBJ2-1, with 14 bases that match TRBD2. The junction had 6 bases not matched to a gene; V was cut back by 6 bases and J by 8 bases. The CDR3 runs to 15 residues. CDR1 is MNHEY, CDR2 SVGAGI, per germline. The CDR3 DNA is TGTGCCAGCAGGGCGGGACTAGCGGGAGCCCATGAGCAGTTCTTC. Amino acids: CASRAGLAGAHEQFF.

The CDR3 sequence is CASRSLGPDTQYF. The CDR3 DNA sequence: TGTGCCAGTCGGAGCCTGGGTCCAGATACGCAGTATTTT. The chain joins TRBV19 to TRBJ2-3; unclear D gene. Trimming removed 8 bases at V and 4 bases at J, with 13 bases between. Per the germline V gene, CDR1 is LNHDA and CDR2 is SQIVND (reference sequence). The CDR3 runs to 13 residues.

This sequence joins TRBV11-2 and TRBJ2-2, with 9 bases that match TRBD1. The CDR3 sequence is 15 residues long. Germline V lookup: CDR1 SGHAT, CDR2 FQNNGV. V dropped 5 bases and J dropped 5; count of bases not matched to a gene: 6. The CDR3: CASSRETGGTGELFF. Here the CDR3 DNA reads TGTGCCAGCAGCCGAGAGACAGGGGGGACCGGGGAGCTGTTTTTT.

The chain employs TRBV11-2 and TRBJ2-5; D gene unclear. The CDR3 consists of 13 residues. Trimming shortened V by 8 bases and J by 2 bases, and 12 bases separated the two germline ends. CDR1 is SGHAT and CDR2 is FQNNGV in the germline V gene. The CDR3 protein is CASASQLQETQYF. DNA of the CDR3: TGTGCCAGCGCGTCACAGTTGCAAGAGACCCAGTACTTC. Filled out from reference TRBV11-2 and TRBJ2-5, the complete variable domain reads EAGVAQSPRYKIIEKRQSVAFWCNPISGHATLYWYQQILGQGPKLLIQFQNNGVVDDSQLPKDRFSAERLKGVDSTLKIQPAKLEDSAVYLCASASQLQETQYFGPGTRLLVL.

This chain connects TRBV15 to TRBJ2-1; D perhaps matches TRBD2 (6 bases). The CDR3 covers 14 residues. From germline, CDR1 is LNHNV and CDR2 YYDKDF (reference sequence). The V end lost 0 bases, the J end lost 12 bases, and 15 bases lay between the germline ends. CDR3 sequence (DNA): TGTGCCACCAGCAGAGATTTGGCGGGATATACGCAGTTCTTC. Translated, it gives CATSRDLAGYTQFF. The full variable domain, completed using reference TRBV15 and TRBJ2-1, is DAMVIQNPRYQVTQFGKPVTLSCSQTLNHNVMYWYQQKSSQAPKLLFHYYDKDFNNEADTPDNFQSRRPNTSFCFLDIRSPGLGDTAMYLCATSRDLAGYTQFFGPGTRLTVL.

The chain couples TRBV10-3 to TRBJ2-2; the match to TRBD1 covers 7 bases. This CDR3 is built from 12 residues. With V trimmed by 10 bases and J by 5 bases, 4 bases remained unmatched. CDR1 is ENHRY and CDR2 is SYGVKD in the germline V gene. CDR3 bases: TGTGCCAGCGGACAGGTTACCGGGGAGCTGTTTTTT. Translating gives CASGQVTGELFF.

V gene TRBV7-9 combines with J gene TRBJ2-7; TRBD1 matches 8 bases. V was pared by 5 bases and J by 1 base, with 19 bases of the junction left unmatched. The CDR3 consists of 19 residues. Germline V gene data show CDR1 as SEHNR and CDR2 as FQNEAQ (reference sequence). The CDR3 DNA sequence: TGTGCCAGCAGCCGAGACAGGGGAAGGTTTAAGGCCCAGTCCTACGAGCAGTACTTC. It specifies CASSRDRGRFKAQSYEQYF.